The 9 T cell receptor beta chains below all came from one sample that was sequenced in a study of human T cells and chemical hapten exposure. Time point reported: pre-sensitization, week 0. Stated treatment: therapeutic diphenylcyclopropenone sensitization with weekly scalp DPC. TCRdb fed the RACE reads into MiXCR, producing one record per CDR3 protein. Of around 250,000 distinct CDR3 sequences listed, about 9% are singletons. This specimen consisted of whole blood, obtained in connection with sensitization to the hapten diphenylcyclopropenone (DPC). Receptors were obtained from a woman aged 40 to 50 with alopecia areata. Some clones in this sample may be carry-over from other donors' samples.

The rearrangement uses TRBV4-2 and TRBJ2-7; 11 bases map to TRBD1. The V gene end was trimmed by 4 bases and the J gene end by 6 bases; junction bases not matched to a gene: 5. CDR1 LGHNA and CDR2 YNFKEQ come from the germline V gene. The CDR3 is made up of 14 amino acids. The CDR3 is CASSRGQGAGEQYF. For the CDR3, the DNA is TGTGCCAGCAGCCGCGGACAGGGGGCCGGCGAGCAGTACTTC.

This clonotype came up a few times. The V call is TRBV12-3 or TRBV12-4, the J call TRBJ2-7, with D unresolved. V lost 5 bases and J 2 bases, leaving 7 bases between the germline ends. The CDR3 has 12 residues. The CDR3 DNA reads TGTGCCAGCAGTCTGATGCCCTACGAGCAGTACTTC. Residues: CASSLMPYEQYF.

The gene calls are TRBV21-1 and TRBJ2-7; the tabulated D call, TRBD1, remains unverified against the DNA. TRBV21-1 is shown as a pseudogene. The CDR3 contains 14 residues. The CDR3 coding sequence is TGTGCCAGCGCGGACGGGACAGGGCGTTACGAGCAGTACTTC. It yields the protein CASADGTGRYEQYF.

The genes are TRBV28 and TRBJ2-6; D is undetermined. The length of the CDR3 is 16 residues. Trimming left V 3 bases short and J 0 bases short, with 9 bases between. CDR1 is MDHEN, CDR2 SYDVKM, per germline. The CDR3 nucleotides read TGTGCCAGCAGTTTTGGTTTCCGCTCTGGGGCCAACGTCCTGACTTTC. As protein: CASSFGFRSGANVLTF.

A single count supports this clonotype. The chain is built from TRBV10-3 and TRBJ1-1, with D maybe TRBD1 (5 bases). This CDR3 region has 13 residues. V was clipped by 6 bases and J by 4 bases, with 12 bases between them. Per germline, CDR1 ENHRY and CDR2 SYGVKD. The CDR3 DNA follows: TGTGCCATCAGGGGGGAGGGAGGCACTGAAGCTTTCTTT. Its protein product is CAIRGEGGTEAFF.

The genes are TRBV6-2 or TRBV6-3 and TRBJ2-5; weak D call: TRBD1 (5 bases). The germline V and J ends were trimmed by 1 base and 3 bases, with 12 bases remaining between them. In germline, CDR1 is MNHEY, CDR2 SVGEGT. The CDR3 runs 15 residues. The DNA of the CDR3 is TGTGCCAGCAGTTACTATACAGGAATTGAAGAGACCCAGTACTTC. Encoded protein: CASSYYTGIEETQYF.

CDR3 bases: TGTGCCAGTAGTATGGGACGTAGACAGGGCACCGGGGAGCTGTTTTTT. Amino acid sequence: CASSMGRRQGTGELFF. The gene calls are TRBV19 and TRBJ2-2, with 7 bases that match TRBD1. The trim removed 3 bases at V and 4 bases at J, leaving 8 bases unmatched. The CDR3 sequence is 16 residues long. Germline-derived CDR1 and CDR2 are LNHDA and SQIVND (reference sequence).

The rearrangement links TRBV28 to TRBJ2-5; 7 bases are shared with TRBD2. Trimming at V came to 2 bases and at J to 5 bases, leaving 8 bases not matched to a gene. Germline CDR1 reads MDHEN; CDR2 reads SYDVKM. The CDR3 totals 15 residues. The DNA of the CDR3 is TGTGCCAGCAGTTTACCCCGCGGGAGTTCGGAGACCCAGTACTTC. Protein: CASSLPRGSSETQYF.

The table lists this clonotype with many counts. The gene calls are TRBV7-9 and TRBJ2-7, with D hard to call. Germline V gene data show CDR1 as SEHNR and CDR2 as FQNEAQ (reference sequence). CDR3 length: 15 amino acids. The ends were cut back, 7 bases at V and 2 bases at J, with 18 bases in the middle. Here the CDR3 DNA reads TGTGCCAGCACTCGGTCGGAGCTGAGCGCCTACGAGCAGTACTTC. Its protein is CASTRSELSAYEQYF.